The rows below give T cell receptor beta chains drawn from one sample of a study of beta chain features in type 1 diabetes. TCRdb's table, derived via immunoSEQ multiplex PCR, lists solely in-frame clones and lacks some. This sample yields about 290,000 clones, of which around 7.8% are seen a single time; roughly 0.94% belongs to the top ten. The sample consisted of central memory CD4+ T cells from blood. The receptors were sampled from a woman between 18 and 29 years old in good health. Each CDR3 is given with its conserved first and last residue. A D gene is named only where the DNA matches it firmly. A clone size is listed for some rows: how often the clone was seen (once, few, many), or a class if it is expanded.

cdr3_aa cdr3_nt j_call d_call clone_size v_call
CASGGGTSVNEQFF TGTGCCAGCGGGGGCGGGACTAGCGTTAATGAGCAGTTCTTC TRBJ2-1 TRBD2 few TRBV7-8
CASSVGGVRETQYF TGTGCCAGCAGCGTAGGTGGGGTGCGTGAGACCCAGTACTTC TRBJ2-5 . . TRBV9
CASSAMLTGSTDTQYF TGTGCCAGCAGCGCAATGCTAACGGGTAGCACAGATACGCAGTATTTT TRBJ2-3 . few TRBV2
CASSLFTVAKNIQYF TGTGCCAGCAGCCTATTTACTGTAGCCAAAAACATTCAGTACTTC TRBJ2-4 . few TRBV25-1
CASIRGAPPSPLHF TGTGCCAGCATAAGGGGGGCGCCCCCTTCACCCCTCCACTTT TRBJ1-6 . . TRBV2
CASRGWSGAFF TGTGCCAGTCGAGGATGGTCGGGAGCTTTCTTT TRBJ1-1 . few TRBV14
CASSELLRTDTQYF TGTGCCAGCAGTGAGTTGCTCAGGACAGATACGCAGTATTTT TRBJ2-3 . few TRBV2
CASRTGQGMGSLHF TGTGCCAGCAGGACGGGACAGGGTATGGGGTCCCTCCACTTT TRBJ1-6 TRBD1 . TRBV28
CASSFWGQPQHF TGTGCCAGCAGCTTTTGGGGTCAGCCCCAGCATTTT TRBJ1-5 . . TRBV13
CASSKSSSGTGRGSNQPQHF TGTGCCAGTAGTAAGTCTTCAAGCGGGACAGGGCGTGGAAGCAATCAGCCCCAGCATTTT TRBJ1-5 TRBD1 . TRBV19
CASSRYFTGGAGEKLFF TGTGCCAGCAGCCGCTACTTTACAGGGGGCGCGGGTGAAAAACTGTTTTTT TRBJ1-4 TRBD1 few TRBV2
CASSRTGFYGYTF TGTGCCAGCAGCCGGACAGGGTTCTATGGCTACACCTTC TRBJ1-2 TRBD1 . TRBV7-2
CASSRTDSTDTQYF TGTGCCAGCAGCCGAACCGACAGCACAGATACGCAGTATTTT TRBJ2-3 . few TRBV7-9
CSVGMVRQGDTGELFF TGCAGCGTTGGTATGGTGAGACAGGGAGACACCGGGGAGCTGTTTTTT TRBJ2-2 TRBD1 few TRBV29-1
CATRGQAGWYYEQYF TGTGCCACCAGAGGTCAGGCAGGGTGGTACTACGAGCAGTACTTC TRBJ2-7 . . TRBV27
CASSLLGTGVGEQFF TGTGCCAGCAGCTTACTGGGAACGGGGGTAGGTGAGCAGTTCTTC TRBJ2-1 . . TRBV7-6
CASSVRSNSPLHF TGTGCCAGCAGCGTTCGGAGTAATTCACCCCTCCACTTT TRBJ1-6 . many TRBV9
CASSGRDKKETQYF TGTGCCAGCAGCGGCCGGGACAAGAAAGAGACCCAGTACTTC TRBJ2-5 . few TRBV5-6
CASSEVEGENTEAFF TGTGCCAGCAGTGAAGTGGAGGGGGAGAACACTGAAGCTTTCTTT TRBJ1-1 . . TRBV6-1
CASSVNELQETQYF TGTGCCAGCAGCGTAAACGAGCTCCAAGAGACCCAGTACTTC TRBJ2-5 . few TRBV9
CASGREPYEQYF TGTGCCAGCGGCAGGGAACCCTACGAGCAGTACTTC TRBJ2-7 . few TRBV2
CASSLQGGKTEAFF TGTGCCAGCAGTTTGCAGGGAGGAAAGACTGAAGCTTTCTTT TRBJ1-1 . few TRBV28
CASRASGGNTIYF TGTGCCAGCAGGGCCTCGGGTGGAAACACCATATATTTT TRBJ1-3 . few TRBV6-5
CASSSRTPNTEAFF TGTGCCAGCAGCTCCCGGACACCGAACACTGAAGCTTTCTTT TRBJ1-1 . few TRBV7-3
CASSPQLMNTEAFF TGTGCCAGCAGCCCGCAGCTTATGAACACTGAAGCTTTCTTT TRBJ1-1 . many TRBV7-2
CASSLGTGAILSGANVLTF TGCGCCAGCAGCTTGGGTACAGGGGCCATACTCTCTGGGGCCAACGTCCTGACTTTC TRBJ2-6 TRBD1 . TRBV5-1
CASSPSGRAYNEQFF TGTGCCAGCAGCCCTAGCGGTAGAGCCTACAATGAGCAGTTCTTC TRBJ2-1 TRBD2 . TRBV5-8
CATGGEWNEQFF TGTGCCACAGGGGGCGAGTGGAATGAGCAGTTCTTC TRBJ2-1 TRBD1 few TRBV10-3
CASRQDVLVYEQYF TGTGCCAGCAGACAAGACGTCTTGGTGTACGAGCAGTACTTC TRBJ2-7 . . TRBV4-2
CASRSTSGRYNEQFF TGTGCCAGCAGATCGACTAGCGGGAGGTACAATGAGCAGTTCTTC TRBJ2-1 TRBD2 . TRBV7-3
CASSPQGAGYTF TGTGCCAGCAGCCCACAGGGTGCTGGCTACACCTTC TRBJ1-2 . few TRBV11-2
CASSFEGLYNEQFF TGCGCCAGCAGCTTTGAAGGCCTTTACAATGAGCAGTTCTTC TRBJ2-1 . . TRBV5-1
CASSSRIQGADTQYF TGTGCCAGCAGCTCTCGAATTCAGGGAGCAGATACGCAGTATTTT TRBJ2-3 . . TRBV7-4
CASSPPGRAHEQFF TGTGCCAGCAGCCCCCCCGGCAGGGCCCATGAGCAGTTCTTC TRBJ2-1 . many TRBV7-2
CASSARGRDTEAFF TGTGCCAGCAGCGCCAGGGGGCGAGACACTGAAGCTTTCTTT TRBJ1-1 TRBD1 . TRBV4-2
CASSSYQLAGGETQYF TGTGCCAGCAGCTCCTATCAGTTAGCGGGGGGAGAGACCCAGTACTTC TRBJ2-5 TRBD2 . TRBV5-4
CASSKGDRGPYEQYF TGTGCCAGCAGCAAAGGTGACCGGGGACCCTACGAGCAGTACTTC TRBJ2-7 . . TRBV21-1
CASSLGVAGETQYF TGTGCCAGCAGCTTAGGGGTGGCCGGGGAGACCCAGTACTTC TRBJ2-5 . . TRBV13